This TCR beta chain was retrieved from a study of T-cell memory formation after mild COVID-19. Study as a whole: Largely donor-specific sequence clusters came from two donors. The study's findings and limits: The main location of contracting CD4+ clones was CM and EM, and that of contracting CD8+ clones was EMRA. What remained unconfirmed was the SARS-CoV-2 specificity of second-wave clones peaking on day 37.

V lost 0 bases and J lost 3, with 6 bases in between. The germline gives CDR1 SGHRS, CDR2 YFSETQ. The CDR3 is 13 residues long. MiXCR, run by TCRdb on the 5' RACE reads, gives a single entry per CDR3 protein. The table includes under 450,000 distinct CDR3 sequences, more than 20% detected once. This clonotype was seen a few times. The antigen is undetermined. This TCR was sampled from an adult woman who had mild COVID-19 (a few samples of this study predate the infection). Cell type and time point are not known. The chain combines TRBV5-1 with TRBJ1-1; D not resolved. Material for sequencing was PBMCs or a T cell subset sorted from them (not recorded which). This chain's CDR3 is CASSLVGHTEAFF. The DNA for the CDR3 is TGCGCCAGCAGCTTGGTAGGGCACACTGAAGCTTTCTTT.